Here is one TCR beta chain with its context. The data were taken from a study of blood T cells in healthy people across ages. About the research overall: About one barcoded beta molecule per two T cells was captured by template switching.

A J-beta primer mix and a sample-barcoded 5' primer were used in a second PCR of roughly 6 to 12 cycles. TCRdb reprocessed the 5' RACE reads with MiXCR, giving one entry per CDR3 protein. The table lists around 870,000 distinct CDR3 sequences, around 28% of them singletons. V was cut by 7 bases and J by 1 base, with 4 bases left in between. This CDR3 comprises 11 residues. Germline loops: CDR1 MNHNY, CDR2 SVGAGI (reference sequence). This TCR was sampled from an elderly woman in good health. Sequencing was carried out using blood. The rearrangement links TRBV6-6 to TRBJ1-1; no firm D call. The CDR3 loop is CASNANTEAFF. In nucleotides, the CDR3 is TGTGCCAGCAACGCGAACACTGAAGCTTTCTTT.